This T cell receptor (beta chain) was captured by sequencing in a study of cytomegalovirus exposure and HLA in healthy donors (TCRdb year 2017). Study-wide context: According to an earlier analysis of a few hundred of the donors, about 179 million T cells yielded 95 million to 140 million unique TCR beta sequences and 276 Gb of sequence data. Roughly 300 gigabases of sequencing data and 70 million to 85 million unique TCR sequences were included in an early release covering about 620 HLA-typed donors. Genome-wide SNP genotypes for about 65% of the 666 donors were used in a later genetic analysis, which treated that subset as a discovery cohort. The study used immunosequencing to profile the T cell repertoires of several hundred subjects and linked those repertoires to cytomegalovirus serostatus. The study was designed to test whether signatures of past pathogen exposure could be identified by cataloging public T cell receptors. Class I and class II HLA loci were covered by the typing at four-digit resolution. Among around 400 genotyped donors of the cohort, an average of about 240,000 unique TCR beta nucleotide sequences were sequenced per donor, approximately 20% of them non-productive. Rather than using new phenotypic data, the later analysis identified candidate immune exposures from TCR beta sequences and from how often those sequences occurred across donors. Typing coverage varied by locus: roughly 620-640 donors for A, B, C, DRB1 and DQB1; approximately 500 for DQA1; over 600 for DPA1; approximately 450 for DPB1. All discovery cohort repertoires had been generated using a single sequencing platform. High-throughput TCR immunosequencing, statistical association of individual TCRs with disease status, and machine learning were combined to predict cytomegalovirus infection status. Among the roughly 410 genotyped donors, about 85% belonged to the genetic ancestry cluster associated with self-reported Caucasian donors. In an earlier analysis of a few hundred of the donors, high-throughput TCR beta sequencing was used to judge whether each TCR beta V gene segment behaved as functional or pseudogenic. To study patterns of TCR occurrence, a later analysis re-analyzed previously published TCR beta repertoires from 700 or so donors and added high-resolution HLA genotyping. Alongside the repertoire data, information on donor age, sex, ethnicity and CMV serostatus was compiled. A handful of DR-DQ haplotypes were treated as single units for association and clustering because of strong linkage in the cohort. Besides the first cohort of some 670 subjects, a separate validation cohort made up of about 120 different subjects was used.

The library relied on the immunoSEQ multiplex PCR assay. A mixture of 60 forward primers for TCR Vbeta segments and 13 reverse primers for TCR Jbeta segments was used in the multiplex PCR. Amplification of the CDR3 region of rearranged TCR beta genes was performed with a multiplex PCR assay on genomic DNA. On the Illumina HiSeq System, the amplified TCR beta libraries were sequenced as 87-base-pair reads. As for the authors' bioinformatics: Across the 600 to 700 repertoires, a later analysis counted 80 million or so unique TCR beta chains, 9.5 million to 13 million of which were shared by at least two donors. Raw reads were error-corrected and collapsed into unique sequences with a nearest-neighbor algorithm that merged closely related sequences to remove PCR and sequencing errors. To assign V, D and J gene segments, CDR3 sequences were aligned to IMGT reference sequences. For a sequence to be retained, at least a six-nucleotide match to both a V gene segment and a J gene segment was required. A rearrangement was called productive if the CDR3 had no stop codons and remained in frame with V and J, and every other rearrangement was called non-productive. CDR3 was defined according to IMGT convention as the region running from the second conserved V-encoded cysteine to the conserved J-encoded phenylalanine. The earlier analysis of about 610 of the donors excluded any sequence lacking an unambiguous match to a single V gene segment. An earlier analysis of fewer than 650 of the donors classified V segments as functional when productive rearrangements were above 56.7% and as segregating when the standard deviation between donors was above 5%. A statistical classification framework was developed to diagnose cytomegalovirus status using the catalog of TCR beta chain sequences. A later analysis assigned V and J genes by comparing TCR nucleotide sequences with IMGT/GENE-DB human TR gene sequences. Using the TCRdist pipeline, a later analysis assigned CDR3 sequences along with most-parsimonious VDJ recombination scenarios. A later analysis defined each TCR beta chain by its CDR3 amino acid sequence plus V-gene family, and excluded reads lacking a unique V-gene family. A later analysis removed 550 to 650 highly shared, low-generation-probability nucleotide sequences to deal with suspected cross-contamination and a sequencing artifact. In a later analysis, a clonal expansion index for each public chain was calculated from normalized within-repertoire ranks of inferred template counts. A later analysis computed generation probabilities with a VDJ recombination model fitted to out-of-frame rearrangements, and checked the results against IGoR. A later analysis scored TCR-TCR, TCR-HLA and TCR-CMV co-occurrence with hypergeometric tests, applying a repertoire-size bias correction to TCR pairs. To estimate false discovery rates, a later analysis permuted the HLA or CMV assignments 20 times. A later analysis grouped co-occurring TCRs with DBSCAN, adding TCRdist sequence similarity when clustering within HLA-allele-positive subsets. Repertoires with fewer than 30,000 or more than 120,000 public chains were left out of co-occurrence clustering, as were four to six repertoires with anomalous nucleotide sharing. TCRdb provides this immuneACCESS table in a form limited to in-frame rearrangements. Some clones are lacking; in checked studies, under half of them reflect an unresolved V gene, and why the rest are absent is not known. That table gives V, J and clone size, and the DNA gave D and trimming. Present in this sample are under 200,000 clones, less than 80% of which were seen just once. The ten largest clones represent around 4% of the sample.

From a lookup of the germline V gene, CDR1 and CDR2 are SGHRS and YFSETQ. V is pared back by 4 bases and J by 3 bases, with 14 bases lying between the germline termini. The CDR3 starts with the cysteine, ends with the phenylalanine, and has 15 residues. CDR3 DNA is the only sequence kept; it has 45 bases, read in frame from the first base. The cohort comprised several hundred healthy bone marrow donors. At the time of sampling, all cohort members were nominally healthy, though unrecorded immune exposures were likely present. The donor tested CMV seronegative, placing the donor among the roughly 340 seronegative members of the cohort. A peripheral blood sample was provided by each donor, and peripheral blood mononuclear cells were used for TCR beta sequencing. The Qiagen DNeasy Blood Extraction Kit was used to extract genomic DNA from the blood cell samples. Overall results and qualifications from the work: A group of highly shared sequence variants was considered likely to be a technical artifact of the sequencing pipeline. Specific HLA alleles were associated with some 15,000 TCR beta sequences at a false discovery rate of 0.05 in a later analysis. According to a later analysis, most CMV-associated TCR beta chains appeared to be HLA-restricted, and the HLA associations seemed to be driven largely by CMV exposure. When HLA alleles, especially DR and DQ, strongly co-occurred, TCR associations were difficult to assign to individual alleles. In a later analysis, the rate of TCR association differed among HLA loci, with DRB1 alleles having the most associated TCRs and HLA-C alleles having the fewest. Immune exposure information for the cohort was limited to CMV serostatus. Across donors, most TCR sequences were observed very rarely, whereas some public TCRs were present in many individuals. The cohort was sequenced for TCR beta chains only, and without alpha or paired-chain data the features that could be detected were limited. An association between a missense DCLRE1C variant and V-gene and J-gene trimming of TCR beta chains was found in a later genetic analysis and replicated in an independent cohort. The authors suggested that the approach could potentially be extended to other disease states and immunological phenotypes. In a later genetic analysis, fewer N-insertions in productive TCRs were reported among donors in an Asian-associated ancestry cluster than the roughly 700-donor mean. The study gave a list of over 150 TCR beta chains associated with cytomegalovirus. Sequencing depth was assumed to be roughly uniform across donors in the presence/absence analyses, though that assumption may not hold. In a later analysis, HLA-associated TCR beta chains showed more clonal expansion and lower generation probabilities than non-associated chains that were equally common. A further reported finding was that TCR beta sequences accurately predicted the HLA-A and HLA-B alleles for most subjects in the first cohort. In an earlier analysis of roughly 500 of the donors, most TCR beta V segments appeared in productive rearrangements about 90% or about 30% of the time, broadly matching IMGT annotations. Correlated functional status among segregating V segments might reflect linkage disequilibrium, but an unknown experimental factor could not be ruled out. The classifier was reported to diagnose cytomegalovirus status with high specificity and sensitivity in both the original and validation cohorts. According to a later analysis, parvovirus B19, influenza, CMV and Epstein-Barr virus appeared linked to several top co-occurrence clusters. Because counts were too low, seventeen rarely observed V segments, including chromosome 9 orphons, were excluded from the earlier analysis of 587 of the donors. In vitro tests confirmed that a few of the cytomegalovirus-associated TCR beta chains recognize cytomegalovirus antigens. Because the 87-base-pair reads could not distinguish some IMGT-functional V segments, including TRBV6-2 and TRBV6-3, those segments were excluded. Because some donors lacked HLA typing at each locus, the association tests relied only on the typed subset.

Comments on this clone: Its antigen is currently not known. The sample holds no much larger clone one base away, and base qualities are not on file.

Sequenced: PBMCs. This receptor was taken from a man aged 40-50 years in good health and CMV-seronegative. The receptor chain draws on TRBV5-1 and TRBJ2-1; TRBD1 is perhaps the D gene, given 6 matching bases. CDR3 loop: CASSDWRGGYNEQFF. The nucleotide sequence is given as TGCGCCAGCAGCGACTGGAGAGGGGGCTACAATGAGCAGTTCTTC.